Each of the 13 T cell receptor beta chains below was sequenced from the same sample in a study of shared clonotypes between healthy human individuals. TCRdb keeps only in-frame clones here, not all; method: immunoSEQ multiplex PCR. The sample shows under 2.5 million clones, roughly 90% of them seen only once. What was sequenced was naive CD4+ T cells from PBMCs. Described subset: CD45RA+ positively selected. The receptors come from a man aged 18-30 years in good health. Some clones in this sample may be carry-over from other donors' samples.

A note on this clone: The sample contains more than one DNA sequence encoding this CDR3. The chain links TRBV19 to TRBJ1-5, with D perhaps TRBD1 (6 bases). Trimming stripped 2 bases from V and 1 base from J, with 9 bases between. The CDR3 runs 15 residues. Germline V gene lookup returns CDR1 LNHDA and CDR2 SQIVND (reference sequence). This CDR3 is CASSIRGGSNQPQHF. Here the CDR3 DNA reads TGTGCCAGTAGTATAAGGGGGGGAAGCAATCAGCCCCAGCATTTT.

The table lists this clone with a count of one. V gene TRBV11-2 combines with J gene TRBJ2-7, with 8 bases fitting TRBD2. Germline V lookup: CDR1 SGHAT, CDR2 FQNNGV. Unmatched junction bases numbered 12, after V lost 6 bases and J lost 5 bases. This CDR3 region has 15 residues. The chain's CDR3 is CASRPAAGGVDEQYF. For the CDR3, the DNA is TGTGCCAGCAGGCCCGCGGCGGGGGGTGTAGACGAGCAGTACTTC.

The chain is built from TRBV5-6 and TRBJ2-5, with 7 nucleotides matching TRBD1. The J call may be in error: the DNA end matches TRBJ2-7 better. The CDR3 contains 14 residues. Germline CDR1 reads SGHDT; CDR2 reads YYEEEE. CDR3 bases: TGTGCCAGCAGCTCGACAGGGTATCTGAACGAGCAGTACTTC. Translating gives CASSSTGYLNEQYF.

This clone was seen more than once but under ten times. The J gene is TRBJ1-1, the V gene TRBV10-3, with 8 bases identical to TRBD1. The germline CDR1 and CDR2 sequences are ENHRY and SYGVKD. With V trimmed by 7 bases and J by 10 bases, 5 bases remained unmatched. The CDR3 consists of 11 residues. CDR3 residues: CAIKGRGPAFF. The CDR3 region has the DNA TGTGCCATCAAGGGCAGGGGGCCAGCTTTCTTT.

This sequence joins TRBV5-1 and TRBJ2-2; perhaps TRBD2 as D (6 bases). Trimming took 0 bases from V and 7 from J, leaving 19 bases between them. Germline V gene sequence: CDR1 SGHRS, CDR2 YFSETQ. This CDR3 is built from 17 residues. The DNA of the CDR3 is TGCGCCAGCAGCTTGGCCTTAGCGGAGGGGTTGAACGGGGAGCTGTTTTTT. This translates into CASSLALAEGLNGELFF.

The chain recombines TRBV7-8 with TRBJ1-1, with D hard to call. CDR3 length equals 17 residues. CDR1 is SGHVS, CDR2 FQNEAQ, per germline. With 5 bases removed from V and 0 bases from J, the gap between germline ends came to 19 bases. The CDR3: CASSAARETLLNTEAFF. The CDR3 region has the DNA TGTGCCAGCAGCGCAGCCCGGGAGACCTTGTTGAACACTGAAGCTTTCTTT.

This rearrangement joins TRBV7-8 to TRBJ1-5; no firm D call. CDR3 length equals 13 residues. V was cut by 7 bases and J by 4 bases, with 11 bases left in between. The germline V gene encodes CDR1 SGHVS and CDR2 FQNEAQ. The CDR3 spells CASTLGRNQPQHF. Written as DNA, the CDR3 is TGTGCCAGCACCTTGGGGAGGAATCAGCCCCAGCATTTT.

The chain joins TRBV4-2 to TRBJ2-2; 8 bases match TRBD2. The CDR3 runs to 15 residues. CDR1 and CDR2 (germline): LGHNA, YNFKEQ. The ends lost 1 base at V and 6 bases at J; junction bases unmatched: 4. The CDR3 DNA is TGTGCCAGCAGCCAAGGGACTAGCATCTCCGGGGAGCTGTTTTTT. The encoded protein is CASSQGTSISGELFF.

This rearrangement joins TRBV7-2 to TRBJ2-7, with 9 nucleotides matching TRBD2. V lost 1 base to trimming and J lost 6 bases; unmatched junction nucleotides: 7. The germline V gene encodes CDR1 SGHTA and CDR2 FQGNSA. The CDR3 contains 15 residues. CDR3 amino acids: CASSLVGGRAAEQYF. CDR3 sequence (DNA): TGTGCCAGCAGCTTAGTTGGCGGGAGGGCGGCCGAGCAGTACTTC.

J is TRBJ2-2 and V is TRBV2; no clear D. Trimming took off 2 bases at V and 6 bases at J, with 10 bases between the two ends. The length of the CDR3 is 14 residues. CDR1 is SNHLY and CDR2 is FYNNEI in the germline V gene. The CDR3 DNA reads as TGTGCCAGCAGTGAAAGTCGCAGTCCCGGGGAGCTGTTTTTT. As protein: CASSESRSPGELFF.

Remarks on this clone: This same CDR3 is encoded by further DNA sequences in the sample. The J gene is TRBJ1-1, the V gene TRBV5-1; possibly TRBD1 for D (5 bases). Germline values: CDR1 SGHRS, CDR2 YFSETQ. Trimming removed 0 bases at V and 5 bases at J, with 11 bases between. CDR3 size: 14 residues. CDR3 coding DNA: TGCGCCAGCAGCTTGGGTAGGGGAGAAACTGAAGCTTTCTTT. Its translation: CASSLGRGETEAFF.

The genes are TRBV7-6 and TRBJ1-5, with a tentative D call TRBD1 (5 bases). With 6 bases removed from V and 7 bases from J, the gap between germline ends came to 16 bases. In germline, CDR1 is SGHVS, CDR2 FNYEAQ. CDR3 length: 14 residues. The CDR3 loop is CASSETGERQPQHF. In nucleotides, the CDR3 is TGTGCCAGCAGTGAGACGGGGGAGCGGCAGCCCCAGCATTTT. Based on the CDR3 plus reference TRBV7-6 and TRBJ1-5, the full variable domain is GAGVSQSPRYKVTKRGQDVALRCDPISGHVSLYWYRQALGQGPEFLTYFNYEAQQDKSGLPNDRFSAERPEGSISTLTIQRTEQRDSAMYRCASSETGERQPQHFGDGTRLSIL.

Regarding this clone: The identical CDR3 is also encoded by other nucleotide sequences in the sample. V usage is TRBV11-2 and J usage is TRBJ2-1, with TRBD2 matching 8 bases. CDR3 length equals 15 residues. Germline CDR1 and CDR2: SGHAT and FQNNGV. V gave up 3 bases and J gave up 3 bases; unmatched junction bases: 4. The CDR3 loop reads CASSFLAGSYNEQFF. The CDR3 bases are TGTGCCAGCAGCTTTCTAGCGGGTAGCTACAATGAGCAGTTCTTC.